The 5 T cell receptor beta chains reported below all come from one sample, sequenced in a study of CD4 T cells in relation to SARS-CoV-2 and coronaviruses. The unexposed donors gave CD4+ T cells in about 2011-2019, prior to COVID-19. Isolation of CD4+ T cells took place after around 11 days in culture. These TCRs are of unknown antigen specificity. Method: immunoSEQ multiplex PCR; TCRdb's copy keeps in-frame clones and lacks some. This sample yields about 23,000 clones, of which just over 75% are seen a single time; around 30% belongs to the top ten. The sample taken for sequencing was CD4+ T cells from PBMCs, cultured in vitro. The source is a human donor in good health.

The gene calls are TRBV3-1 (or the pseudogene TRBV3-2) and TRBJ1-2; possible D gene TRBD1, 6 bases. Germline V gives CDR1 LGHDT, CDR2 YNNKEL (reference sequence). The CDR3 runs to 14 residues. Trimming cost V 4 bases and J 5 bases, with 14 bases left between them. The CDR3: CASSRTQGTYGYTF. Written as DNA, the CDR3 is TGTGCCAGCAGCCGTACACAGGGAACATATGGCTACACCTTC.

This clone has only a few counts. The gene calls are TRBV28 and TRBJ2-7; D is perhaps TRBD1 (6 bases). CDR1 and CDR2 (germline): MDHEN, SYDVKM. The V end was cut by 3 bases, the J end by 2 bases, with 11 bases between. The CDR3 extends over 14 amino acids. The CDR3 sequence: CASSLGAQTYEQYF. In DNA, the CDR3 is TGTGCCAGCAGTTTGGGGGCACAAACCTACGAGCAGTACTTC.

This rearrangement joins TRBV15 to TRBJ2-1, with no clear D. V was cut by 0 bases and J by 11 bases, with 11 bases left in between. CDR3 length equals 13 residues. Germline assignment: CDR1 LNHNV and CDR2 YYDKDF (reference sequence). CDR3 nucleotides: TGTGCCACCAGCAGAGAGGCCCATTTAAAGCAGTTCTTC. Translating gives CATSREAHLKQFF.

CDR3 loop: CATSDYTDGNQPQHF. In DNA, the CDR3 is TGTGCCACCAGTGATTACACGGACGGGAATCAGCCCCAGCATTTT. V is TRBV24-1 and J is TRBJ1-5; D call uncertain. The CDR3 runs to 15 residues. The germline gives CDR1 KGHDR, CDR2 SFDVKD. The V end was cut by 2 bases, the J end by 4 bases, with 11 bases between.

This clone turned up a few times. CDR3 region: CATSRTTGGDQPQHF. Here the CDR3 DNA reads TGTGCCACCAGCAGAACCACAGGGGGCGATCAGCCCCAGCATTTT. The rearrangement links TRBV15 to TRBJ1-5; 9 nucleotides match TRBD1. This CDR3 spans 15 amino acids. The germline CDR1 and CDR2 sequences are LNHNV and YYDKDF (reference sequence). The ends lost 2 bases at V and 5 bases at J; junction bases unmatched: 4.